This TCR beta chain originates from a study of identical twins. In this sample, this clonotype turned up many times. TCRdb reanalysed the 5' RACE reads using MiXCR and keeps one entry per CDR3 protein. Among 350,000 to 600,000 distinct CDR3 sequences listed, approximately 14% were seen once. These same data were also listed under a study on yellow fever vaccine responses in identical twins.

The sample taken for sequencing was CD4+ T cells sorted from blood. The sequence was collected from a woman under 30 in good health.

The CDR3 coding sequence is TGTGCCAGCAGCGTAGAGGGAAGGGAGACCCAGTACTTC. Translating it yields CASSVEGRETQYF. V usage is TRBV9 and J usage is TRBJ2-5; D gene uncertain. This CDR3 spans 13 amino acids. V lost 0 bases, J lost 5 bases, and 8 bases lay in between. CDR1 and CDR2 (germline): SGDLS, YYNGEE.